The clone carrying this T cell receptor (beta chain) was observed once. The antigen remains undetermined. The CDR3 runs to 14 residues. The germline V gene encodes CDR1 MDHEN and CDR2 SYDVKM. The V end was cut by 2 bases, the J end by 0 bases, with 7 bases between. This sample stems from a study of shared clonotypes between healthy human individuals. Overall study: Sampling drew on donors who were a couple of women and three men aged 18 to 49. Study-wide points: Sharing of clonotypes among donors was expected to vary with sequencing depth.

Libraries were prepared by immunoSEQ multiplex PCR; TCRdb keeps only in-frame clonotypes and omits some of them. In the table there are approximately 640,000 clones, roughly 88% of which are singletons. The V call is TRBV28, the J call TRBJ2-5; possible D gene TRBD2, 6 bases. The sequenced material came from memory CD8+ T cells from PBMCs. As for subset: CD45RO+ cells pooled with CCR7-negative TemRA cells. This clonotype originated in a man between 18 and 35 years old in good health. Some clones in this sample may be carry-over from other donors' samples. CDR3 sequence (DNA): TGTGCCAGCAGTTTACGGGACTACCAAGAGACCCAGTACTTC. Translated, it gives CASSLRDYQETQYF.